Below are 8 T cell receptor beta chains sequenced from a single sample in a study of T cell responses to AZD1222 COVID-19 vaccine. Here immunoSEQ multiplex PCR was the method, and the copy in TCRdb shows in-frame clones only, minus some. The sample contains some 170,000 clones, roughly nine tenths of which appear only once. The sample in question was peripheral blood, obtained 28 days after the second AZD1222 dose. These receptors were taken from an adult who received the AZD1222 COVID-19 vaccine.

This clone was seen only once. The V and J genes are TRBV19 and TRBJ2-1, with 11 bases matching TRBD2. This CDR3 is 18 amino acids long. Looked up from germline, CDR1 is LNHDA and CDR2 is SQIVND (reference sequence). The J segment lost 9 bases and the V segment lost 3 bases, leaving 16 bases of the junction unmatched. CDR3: CASSIKGLAEGPLSEQFF. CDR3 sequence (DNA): TGTGCCAGTAGTATCAAGGGACTAGCGGAGGGGCCGCTCAGTGAGCAGTTCTTC.

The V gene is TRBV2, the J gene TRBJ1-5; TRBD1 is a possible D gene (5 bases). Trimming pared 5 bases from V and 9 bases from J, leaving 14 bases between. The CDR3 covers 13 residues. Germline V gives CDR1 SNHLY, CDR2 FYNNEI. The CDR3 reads CASSPETERPQHF. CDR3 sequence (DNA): TGTGCCAGCAGTCCCGAGACAGAGCGGCCCCAGCATTTT.

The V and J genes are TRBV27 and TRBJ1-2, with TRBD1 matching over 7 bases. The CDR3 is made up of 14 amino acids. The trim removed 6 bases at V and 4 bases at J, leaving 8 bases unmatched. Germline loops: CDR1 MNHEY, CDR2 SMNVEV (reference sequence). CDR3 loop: CASSPTGPPYGYTF. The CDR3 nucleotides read TGTGCCAGCAGCCCGACAGGGCCCCCCTATGGCTACACCTTC.

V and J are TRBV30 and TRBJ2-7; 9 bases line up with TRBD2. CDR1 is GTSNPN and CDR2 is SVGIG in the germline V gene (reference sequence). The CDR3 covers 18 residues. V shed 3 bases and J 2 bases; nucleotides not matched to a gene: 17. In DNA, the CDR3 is TGTGCCTGGAGCGTCTCATTGACTAGCGGTTTCGCTACCTACGAGCAGTACTTC. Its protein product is CAWSVSLTSGFATYEQYF.

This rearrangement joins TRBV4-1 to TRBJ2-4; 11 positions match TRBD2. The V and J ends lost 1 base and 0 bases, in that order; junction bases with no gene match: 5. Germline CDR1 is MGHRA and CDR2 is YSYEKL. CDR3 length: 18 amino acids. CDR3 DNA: TGCGCCAGCAGCCAAGTGGGACTAGCGGAACCAGCCAAAAACATTCAGTACTTC. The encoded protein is CASSQVGLAEPAKNIQYF.

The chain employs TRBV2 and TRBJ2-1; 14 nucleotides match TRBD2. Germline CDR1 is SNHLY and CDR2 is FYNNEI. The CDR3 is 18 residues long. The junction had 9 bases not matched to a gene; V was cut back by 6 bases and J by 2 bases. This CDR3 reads CASRAGTSGSAAYNEQFF. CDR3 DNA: TGTGCCAGCAGGGCGGGGACTAGCGGGAGTGCGGCCTACAATGAGCAGTTCTTC.

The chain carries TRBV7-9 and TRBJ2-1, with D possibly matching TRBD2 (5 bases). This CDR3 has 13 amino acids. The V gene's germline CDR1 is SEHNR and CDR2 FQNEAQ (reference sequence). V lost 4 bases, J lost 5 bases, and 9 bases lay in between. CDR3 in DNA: TGTGCCAGCAGCTCCGGACTTCACAATGAGCAGTTCTTC. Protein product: CASSSGLHNEQFF.

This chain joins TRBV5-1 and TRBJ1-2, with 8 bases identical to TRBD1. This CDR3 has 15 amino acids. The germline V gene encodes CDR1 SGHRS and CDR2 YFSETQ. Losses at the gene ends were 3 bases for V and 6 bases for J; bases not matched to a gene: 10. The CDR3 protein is CASSYGGQGSNGYTF. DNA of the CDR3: TGCGCCAGCAGCTATGGCGGACAGGGCAGTAATGGCTACACCTTC.